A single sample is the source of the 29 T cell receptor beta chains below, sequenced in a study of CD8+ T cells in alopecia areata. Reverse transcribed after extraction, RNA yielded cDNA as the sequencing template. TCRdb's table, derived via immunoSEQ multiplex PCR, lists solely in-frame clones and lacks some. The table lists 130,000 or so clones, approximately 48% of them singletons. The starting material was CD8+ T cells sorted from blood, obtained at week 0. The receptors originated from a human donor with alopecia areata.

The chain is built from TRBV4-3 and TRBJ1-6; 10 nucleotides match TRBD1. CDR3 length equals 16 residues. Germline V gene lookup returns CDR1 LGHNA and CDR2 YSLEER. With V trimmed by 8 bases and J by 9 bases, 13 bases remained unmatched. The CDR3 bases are TGCGCCAGCGCCACGGGAGCTAGGGACAGGGGTTCACCCCTCCACTTT. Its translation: CASATGARDRGSPLHF.

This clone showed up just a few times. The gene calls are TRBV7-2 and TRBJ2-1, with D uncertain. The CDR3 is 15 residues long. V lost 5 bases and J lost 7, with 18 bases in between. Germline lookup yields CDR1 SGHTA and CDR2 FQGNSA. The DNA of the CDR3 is TGTGCCAGCAGCCTCCGTTCCCAATATACGAATGAGCAGTTCTTC. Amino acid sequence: CASSLRSQYTNEQFF.

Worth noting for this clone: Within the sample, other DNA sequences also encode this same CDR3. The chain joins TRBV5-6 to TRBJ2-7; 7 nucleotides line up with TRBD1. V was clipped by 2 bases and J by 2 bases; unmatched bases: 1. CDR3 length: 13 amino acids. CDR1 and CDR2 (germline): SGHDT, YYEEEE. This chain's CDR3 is CASSLDRAYEQYF. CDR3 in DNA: TGTGCCAGCAGCTTAGACAGGGCCTACGAGCAGTACTTC.

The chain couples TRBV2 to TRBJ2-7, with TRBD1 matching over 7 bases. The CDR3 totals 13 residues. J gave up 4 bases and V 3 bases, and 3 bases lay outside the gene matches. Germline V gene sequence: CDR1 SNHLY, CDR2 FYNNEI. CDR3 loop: CASSDGRGYEQYF. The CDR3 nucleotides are TGTGCCAGCAGTGACGGCAGGGGGTACGAGCAGTACTTC. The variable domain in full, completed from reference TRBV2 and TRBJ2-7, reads EPEVTQTPSHQVTQMGQEVILRCVPISNHLYFYWYRQILGQKVEFLVSFYNNEISEKSEIFDDQFSVERPDGSNFTLKIRSTKLEDSAMYFCASSDGRGYEQYFGPGTRLTVT.

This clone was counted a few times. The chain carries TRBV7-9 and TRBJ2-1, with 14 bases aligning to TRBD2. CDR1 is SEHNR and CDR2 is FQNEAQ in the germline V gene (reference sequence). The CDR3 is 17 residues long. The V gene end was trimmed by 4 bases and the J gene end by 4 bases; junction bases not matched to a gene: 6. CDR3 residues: CASSWGLAGARYNEQFF. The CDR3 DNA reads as TGTGCCAGCAGCTGGGGACTAGCGGGGGCCAGGTACAATGAGCAGTTCTTC.

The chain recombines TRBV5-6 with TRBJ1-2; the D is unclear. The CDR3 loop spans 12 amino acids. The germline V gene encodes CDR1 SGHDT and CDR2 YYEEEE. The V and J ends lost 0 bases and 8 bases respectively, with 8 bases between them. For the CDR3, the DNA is TGTGCCAGCAGCTTGGGGACTTGGGGCTACACCTTC. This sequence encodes CASSLGTWGYTF.

In DNA form, the CDR3 reads TGTGCCAGCAGCTTTATGAACACTGAAGCTTTCTTT. Translating gives CASSFMNTEAFF. J is TRBJ1-1 and V is TRBV7-9; no definite D call. V lost 3 bases and J 0 bases, leaving 2 bases between the germline ends. The CDR3 has 12 residues. CDR1 and CDR2 from the germline V gene are SEHNR and FQNEAQ (reference sequence).

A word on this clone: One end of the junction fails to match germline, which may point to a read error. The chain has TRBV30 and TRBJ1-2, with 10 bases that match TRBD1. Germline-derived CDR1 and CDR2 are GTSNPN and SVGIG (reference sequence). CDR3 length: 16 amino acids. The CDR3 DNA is TGTGCCTGGAGACCTAGACAGGGGGCTAACTATTATGGCCACACCTTC. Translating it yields CAWRPRQGANYYGHTF.

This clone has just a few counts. In nucleotides, the CDR3 is TGTGCCAGCAGCTTCAGGGGAGCCCCCCGGACAGATACGCAGTATTTT. As protein: CASSFRGAPRTDTQYF. This chain uses TRBV11-2 with TRBJ2-3; tentatively, D is TRBD1 (6 bases). This CDR3 is built from 16 residues. Germline CDR1 and CDR2: SGHAT and FQNNGV. Deletions cut 3 bases from V and 3 bases from J, with 16 bases between.

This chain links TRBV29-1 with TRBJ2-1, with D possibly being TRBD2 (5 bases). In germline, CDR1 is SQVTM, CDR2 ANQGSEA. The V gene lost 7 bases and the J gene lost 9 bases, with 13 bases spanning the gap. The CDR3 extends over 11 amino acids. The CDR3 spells CSADGGPEQFF. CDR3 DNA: TGCAGCGCTGACGGAGGCCCTGAGCAGTTCTTC.

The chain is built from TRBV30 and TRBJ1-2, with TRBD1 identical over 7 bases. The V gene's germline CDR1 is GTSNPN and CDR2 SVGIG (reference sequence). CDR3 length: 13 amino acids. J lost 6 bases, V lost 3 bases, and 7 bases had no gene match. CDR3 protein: CAWRETGKHGYTF. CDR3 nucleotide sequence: TGTGCCTGGAGAGAGACAGGGAAACATGGCTACACCTTC.

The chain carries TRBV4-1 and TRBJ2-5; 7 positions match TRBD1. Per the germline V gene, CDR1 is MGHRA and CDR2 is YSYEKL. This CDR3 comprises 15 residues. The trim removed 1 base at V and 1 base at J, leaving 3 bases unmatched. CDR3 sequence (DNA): TGCGCCAGCAGCCAAGGTCCAGGGGGCCAAGAGACCCAGTACTTC. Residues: CASSQGPGGQETQYF.

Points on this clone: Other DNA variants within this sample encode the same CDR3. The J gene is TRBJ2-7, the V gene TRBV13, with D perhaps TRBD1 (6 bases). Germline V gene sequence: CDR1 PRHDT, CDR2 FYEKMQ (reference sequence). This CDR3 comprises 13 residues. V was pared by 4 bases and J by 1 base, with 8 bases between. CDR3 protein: CASSSDSSYEQYF. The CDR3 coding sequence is TGTGCCAGCAGCTCGGACAGTTCCTACGAGCAGTACTTC.

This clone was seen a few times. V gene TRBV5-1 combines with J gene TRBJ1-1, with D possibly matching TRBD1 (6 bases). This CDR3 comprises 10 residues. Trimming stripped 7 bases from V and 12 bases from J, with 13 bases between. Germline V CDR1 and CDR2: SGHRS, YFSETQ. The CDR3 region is CASGTPATFF. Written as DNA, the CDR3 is TGCGCCAGCGGGACACCTGCGACTTTCTTT.

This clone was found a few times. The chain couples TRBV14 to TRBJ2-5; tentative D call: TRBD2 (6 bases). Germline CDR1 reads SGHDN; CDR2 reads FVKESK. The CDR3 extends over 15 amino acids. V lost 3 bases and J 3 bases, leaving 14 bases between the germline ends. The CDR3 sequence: CASSQIAEYEETQYF. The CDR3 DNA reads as TGTGCCAGCAGCCAGATAGCGGAATATGAAGAGACCCAGTACTTC.

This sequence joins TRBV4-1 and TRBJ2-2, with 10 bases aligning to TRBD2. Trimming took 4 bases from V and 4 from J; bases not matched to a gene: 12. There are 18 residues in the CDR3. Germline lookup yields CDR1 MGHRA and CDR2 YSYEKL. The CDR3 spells CASSPYERLAGATGELFF. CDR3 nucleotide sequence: TGCGCCAGCAGCCCCTACGAACGACTAGCGGGTGCCACCGGGGAGCTGTTTTTT.

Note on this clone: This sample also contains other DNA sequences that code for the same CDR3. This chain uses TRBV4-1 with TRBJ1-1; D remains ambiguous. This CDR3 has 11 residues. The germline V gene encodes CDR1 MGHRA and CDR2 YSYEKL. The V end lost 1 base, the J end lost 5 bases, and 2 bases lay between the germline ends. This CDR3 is CASSQGTEAFF. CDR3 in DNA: TGCGCCAGCAGCCAAGGGACTGAAGCTTTCTTT.

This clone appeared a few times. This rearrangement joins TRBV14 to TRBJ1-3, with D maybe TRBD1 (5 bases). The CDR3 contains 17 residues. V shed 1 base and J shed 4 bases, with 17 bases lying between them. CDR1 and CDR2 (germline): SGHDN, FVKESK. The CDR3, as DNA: TGTGCCAGCAGCCAAGGAGGGGCCTGGCGTCGAGGAAACACCATATATTTT. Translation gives CASSQGGAWRRGNTIYF.

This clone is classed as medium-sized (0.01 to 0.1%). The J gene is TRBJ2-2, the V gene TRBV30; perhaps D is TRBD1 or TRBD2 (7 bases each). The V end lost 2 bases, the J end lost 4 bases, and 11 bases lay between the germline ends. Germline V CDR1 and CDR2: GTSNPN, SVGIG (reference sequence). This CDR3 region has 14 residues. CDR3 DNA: TGTGCCTGGAGTAGCAGGGGGGGCACCGGGGAGCTGTTTTTT. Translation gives CAWSSRGGTGELFF.

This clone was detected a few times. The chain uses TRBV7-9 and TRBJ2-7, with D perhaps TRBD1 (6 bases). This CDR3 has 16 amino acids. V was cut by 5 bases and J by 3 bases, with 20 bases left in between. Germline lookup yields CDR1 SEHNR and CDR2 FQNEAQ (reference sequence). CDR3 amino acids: CASSLIKGERSYEQYF. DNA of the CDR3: TGTGCCAGCAGCCTCATTAAGGGGGAAAGAAGCTACGAGCAGTACTTC. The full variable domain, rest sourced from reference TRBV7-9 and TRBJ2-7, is DTGVSQNPRHKITKRGQNVTFRCDPISEHNRLYWYRQTLGQGPEFLTYFQNEAQLEKSRLLSDRFSAERPKGSFSTLEIQRTEQGDSAMYLCASSLIKGERSYEQYFGPGTRLTVT.

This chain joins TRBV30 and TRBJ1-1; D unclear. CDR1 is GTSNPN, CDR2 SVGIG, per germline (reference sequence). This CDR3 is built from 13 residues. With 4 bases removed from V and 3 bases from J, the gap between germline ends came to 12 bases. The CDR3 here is CAWNTGGDTEAFF. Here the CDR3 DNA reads TGTGCCTGGAACACGGGCGGGGACACTGAAGCTTTCTTT.

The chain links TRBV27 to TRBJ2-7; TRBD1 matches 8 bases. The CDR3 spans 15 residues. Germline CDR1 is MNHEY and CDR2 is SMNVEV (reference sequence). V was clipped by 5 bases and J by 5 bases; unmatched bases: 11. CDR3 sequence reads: CASSESPTGVNEQYF. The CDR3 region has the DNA TGTGCCAGCAGTGAGTCCCCGACAGGGGTAAACGAGCAGTACTTC.

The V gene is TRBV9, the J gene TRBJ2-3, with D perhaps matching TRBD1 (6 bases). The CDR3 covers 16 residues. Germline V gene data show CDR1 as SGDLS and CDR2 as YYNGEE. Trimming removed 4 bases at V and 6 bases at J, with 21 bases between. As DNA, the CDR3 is TGTGCCAGCAGCATCAGCAGGGGAAGGGGCATTGATACGCAGTATTTT. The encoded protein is CASSISRGRGIDTQYF. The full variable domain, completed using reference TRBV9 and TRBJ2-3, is DSGVTQTPKHLITATGQRVTLRCSPRSGDLSVYWYQQSLDQGLQFLIQYYNGEERAKGNILERFSAQQFPDLHSELNLSSLELGDSALYFCASSISRGRGIDTQYFGPGTRLTVL.

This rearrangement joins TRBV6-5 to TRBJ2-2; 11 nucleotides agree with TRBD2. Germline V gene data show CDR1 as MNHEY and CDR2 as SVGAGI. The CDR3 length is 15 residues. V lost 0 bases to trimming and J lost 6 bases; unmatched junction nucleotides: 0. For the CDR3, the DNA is TGTGCCAGCAGTTACTCTAGCGGGGGGGCCGGGGAGCTGTTTTTT. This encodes CASSYSSGGAGELFF.

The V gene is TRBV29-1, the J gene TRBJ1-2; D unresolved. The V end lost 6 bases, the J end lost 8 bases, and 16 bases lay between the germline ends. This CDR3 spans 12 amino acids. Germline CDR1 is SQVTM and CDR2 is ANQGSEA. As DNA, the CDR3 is TGCAGCGTCACTCCCCAGGTCGGCGGCTACACCTTC. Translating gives CSVTPQVGGYTF.

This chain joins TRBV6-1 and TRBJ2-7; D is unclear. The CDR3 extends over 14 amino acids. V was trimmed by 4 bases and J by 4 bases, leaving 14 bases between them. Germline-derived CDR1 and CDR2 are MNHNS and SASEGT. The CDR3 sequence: CASSGIGSEYEQYF. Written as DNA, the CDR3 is TGTGCCAGCAGTGGGATTGGGTCAGAATACGAGCAGTACTTC.

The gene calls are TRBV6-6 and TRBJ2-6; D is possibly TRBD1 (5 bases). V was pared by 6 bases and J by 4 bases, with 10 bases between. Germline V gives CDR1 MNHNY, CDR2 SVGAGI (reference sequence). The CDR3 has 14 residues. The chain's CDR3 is CASRPGSGANVLTF. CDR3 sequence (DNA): TGTGCCAGCAGGCCAGGGTCGGGGGCCAACGTCCTGACTTTC.

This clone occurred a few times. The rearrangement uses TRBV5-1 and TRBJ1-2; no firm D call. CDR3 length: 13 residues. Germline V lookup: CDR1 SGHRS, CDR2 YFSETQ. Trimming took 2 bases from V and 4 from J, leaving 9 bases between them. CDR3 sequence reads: CASSLGDIYGYTF. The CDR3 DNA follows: TGCGCCAGCAGCTTAGGAGACATCTATGGCTACACCTTC. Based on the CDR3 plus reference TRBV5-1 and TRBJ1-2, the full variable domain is KAGVTQTPRYLIKTRGQQVTLSCSPISGHRSVSWYQQTPGQGLQFLFEYFSETQRNKGNFPGRFSGRQFSNSRSEMNVSTLELGDSALYLCASSLGDIYGYTFGSGTRLTVV.

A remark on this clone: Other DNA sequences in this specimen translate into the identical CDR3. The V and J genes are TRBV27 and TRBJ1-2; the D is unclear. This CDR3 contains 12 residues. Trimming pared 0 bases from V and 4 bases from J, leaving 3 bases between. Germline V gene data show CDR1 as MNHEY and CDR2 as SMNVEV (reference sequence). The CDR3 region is CASSLSGYGYTF. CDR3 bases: TGTGCCAGCAGTTTATCCGGCTATGGCTACACCTTC.